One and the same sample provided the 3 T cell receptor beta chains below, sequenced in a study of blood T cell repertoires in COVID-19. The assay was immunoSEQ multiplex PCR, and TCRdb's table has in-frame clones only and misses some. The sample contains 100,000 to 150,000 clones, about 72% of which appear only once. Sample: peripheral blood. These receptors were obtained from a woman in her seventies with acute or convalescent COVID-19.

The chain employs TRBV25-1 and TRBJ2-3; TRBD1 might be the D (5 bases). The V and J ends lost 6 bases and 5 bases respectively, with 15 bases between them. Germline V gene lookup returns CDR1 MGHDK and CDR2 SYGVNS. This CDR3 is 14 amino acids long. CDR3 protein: CASREGAGIDTQYF. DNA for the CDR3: TGTGCCAGCAGGGAAGGGGCAGGGATAGATACGCAGTATTTT. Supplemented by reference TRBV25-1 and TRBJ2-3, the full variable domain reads EADIYQTPRYLVIGTGKKITLECSQTMGHDKMYWYQQDPGMELHLIHYSYGVNSTEKGDLSSESTVSRIRTEHFPLTLESARPSHTSQYLCASREGAGIDTQYFGPGTRLTVL.

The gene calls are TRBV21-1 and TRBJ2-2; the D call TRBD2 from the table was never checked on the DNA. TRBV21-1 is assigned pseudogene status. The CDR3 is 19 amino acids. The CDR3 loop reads CASMGERGPLPPNTGELFF. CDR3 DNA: TGTGCCAGCATGGGAGAGCGGGGGCCACTTCCACCGAACACCGGGGAGCTGTTTTTT.

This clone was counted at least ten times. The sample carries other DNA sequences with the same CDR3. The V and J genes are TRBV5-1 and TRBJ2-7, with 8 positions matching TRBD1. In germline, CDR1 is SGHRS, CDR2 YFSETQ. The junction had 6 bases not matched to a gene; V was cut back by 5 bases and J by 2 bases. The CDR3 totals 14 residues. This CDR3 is CASSPGTGAYEQYF. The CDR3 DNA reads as TGCGCCAGCAGTCCCGGGACAGGAGCCTACGAGCAGTACTTC. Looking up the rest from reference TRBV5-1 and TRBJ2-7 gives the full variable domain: KAGVTQTPRYLIKTRGQQVTLSCSPISGHRSVSWYQQTPGQGLQFLFEYFSETQRNKGNFPGRFSGRQFSNSRSEMNVSTLELGDSALYLCASSPGTGAYEQYFGPGTRLTVT.